The clone carrying this TCR beta chain appeared a single time. As yet, its antigen is unknown. The data originate from a study of cytomegalovirus exposure and HLA in healthy donors. On the study more broadly: The same platform used for the approximately 700 first-cohort repertoires was also used for the 120 or so validation repertoires, as a later analysis reported. Whole-study results and caveats: Across donors, most TCRs were seen rarely, yet some public ones were widespread. Cytomegalovirus-associated status was assigned to about 160 TCR beta chains. One later analysis, an examination of the roughly 130 validation repertoires, found that first-cohort TCR clusters tended to co-occur in them.

This table comes from immunoSEQ multiplex PCR, and its TCRdb copy is limited to in-frame clones, with some not included. The sample consists of 85,000 to 120,000 clones, roughly 95% of them appearing once. This sequence originates from a woman aged 18-29 years in good health and CMV-seronegative. Sequences were obtained from PBMCs.

CDR3: CASSFLETGELFF. The CDR3 coding sequence is TGTGCCAGCAGCTTTCTGGAGACCGGGGAGCTGTTTTTT. The genes are TRBV7-2 and TRBJ2-2, with no clear D. The CDR3 has 13 amino acids. Deletions cut 3 bases from V and 5 bases from J, with 7 bases between. Germline values: CDR1 SGHTA, CDR2 FQGNSA.